Listed below are T cell receptor beta chains from one sample, sequenced in a study of CD8 T cells in ankylosing spondylitis. MiXCR was run by TCRdb on the 5' RACE reads, yielding one entry per CDR3 protein. The data show under 55,000 distinct CDR3 sequences, approximately 7.4% seen once. Material: blood, either unsorted or a sorted T cell fraction (not recorded which). The receptors were gathered from a female donor with ankylosing spondylitis or in good health (not recorded which). Each CDR3 is given with its conserved first and last residue. D genes are given only for firm matches. Clone size is given for some rows only: seen once, a few or many times, or a class if the clone is expanded.

d_call j_call clone_size v_call cdr3_nt cdr3_aa
- TRBJ2-7 many TRBV11-2 TGTGCCAGCAGCGCCTCAATGGGCTCCTACGAGCAGTACTTC CASSASMGSYEQYF
TRBD1 TRBJ1-4 many TRBV2 TGTGCCAGCAGTCCGGACAGGATTAATGAAAAACTGTTTTTT CASSPDRINEKLFF
- TRBJ2-2 many TRBV5-1 TGCGCCAGCAGCGCGGGACGGAGCACCGGGGAGCTGTTTTTT CASSAGRSTGELFF
TRBD2 TRBJ2-1 many TRBV6-7 TGTGCCAGCAGTTACTCTAGACTAGGGGAGGGTGAGCAGTTCTTC CASSYSRLGEGEQFF
TRBD2 TRBJ2-3 many TRBV9 TGTGCCAGCAGCGTAGTCGCTAGCGGCCTGGGAGATACGCAGTATTTT CASSVVASGLGDTQYF
- TRBJ1-3 many TRBV6-6 TGTGCCAGCAGCCTGGTGACTGGAAACACCATATATTTT CASSLVTGNTIYF
- TRBJ2-1 many TRBV29-1 TGCAGCTCCGGGGGTGGATACAATGAGCAGTTCTTC CSSGGGYNEQFF
- TRBJ2-1 many TRBV5-5 TGTGCCAGCAGCTTGGTACTAGACAGCTACAATGAGCAGTTCTTC CASSLVLDSYNEQFF
- TRBJ1-1 many TRBV18 TGTGCCAGCTCACCACCAGCAGTAGACACTGAAGCTTTCTTT CASSPPAVDTEAFF
TRBD2 TRBJ2-1 many TRBV4-2 TGTGCCAGCAGCCAAGCCGGGACTAGCTATGAGCAGTTCTTC CASSQAGTSYEQFF
- TRBJ1-1 many TRBV3-1 TGTGCCAGCAGCTGGAAACAGGGTCGGTCTGAAGCTTTCTTT CASSWKQGRSEAFF
- TRBJ2-3 many TRBV12-3/TRBV12-4 TGTGCCAGCAGTCCCTGGACCTTCTCAGCGACAGATACGCAGTATTTT CASSPWTFSATDTQYF
- TRBJ1-4 - TRBV6-1 TGTGCCAGCAGTCGCACAGGGACAACTAATGAAAAACTGTTTTTT CASSRTGTTNEKLFF
- TRBJ2-3 many TRBV7-8 TGTGCCAGCAGCTTATTCGGGGAGAGCACAGATACGCAGTATTTT CASSLFGESTDTQYF
TRBD2 TRBJ2-3 many TRBV20-1 TGCAGTGCTAGTGGGAGACTAGCGGGGGGAGATACGCAGTATTTT CSASGRLAGGDTQYF
- TRBJ1-3 many TRBV12-3/TRBV12-4 TGTGCCAGCAGTTCCTCAGGGGTTAACTCTGGAAACACCATATATTTT CASSSSGVNSGNTIYF
- TRBJ2-2 many TRBV30 TGTGCCTGGAGTGTGACAGGGAACACCGGGGAGCTGTTTTTT CAWSVTGNTGELFF
TRBD1 TRBJ2-7 many TRBV29-1 TGCAGCGTTGCGGGGACAGGAATCCACTACGAGCAGTACTTC CSVAGTGIHYEQYF
- TRBJ1-6 many TRBV3-1 TGTGCCAGCAGCCAAGATACTCTGGTTTCACCCCTCCACTTT CASSQDTLVSPLHF
- TRBJ2-1 many TRBV5-1 TGCGCCAGCAGCCCGCGACCCCTAGACGGCAATGAGCAGTTCTTC CASSPRPLDGNEQFF
- TRBJ2-2 many TRBV25-1 TGTGCCAGCAGTGAATGGGGGCGGAACACCGGGGAGCTGTTTTTT CASSEWGRNTGELFF
TRBD1 TRBJ1-1 - TRBV25-1 TGTGCCAGCAGTGGCGACAGGGCTGAAGCTTTCTTT CASSGDRAEAFF
TRBD1 TRBJ2-5 many TRBV15 TGTGCCACCAGCAGAGCTCAGGGGGCGGAGACCCAGTACTTC CATSRAQGAETQYF
- TRBJ1-1 many TRBV7-8 TGTGCCAGCAGCAGAGGCAGGCAGGGTGAAGCTTTCTTT CASSRGRQGEAFF
- TRBJ1-1 many TRBV5-1 TGCGCCAGCAAGAGGCCCCCGAACACTGAAGCTTTCTTT CASKRPPNTEAFF
TRBD1 TRBJ2-3 many TRBV25-1 TGTGCCAGCTTACCGGGACAGGGTTGGTATTTT CASLPGQGWYF
TRBD1 TRBJ2-5 many TRBV5-1 TGCGCCAGCAGCCCTGGGACAGGGGGGAACCAAGAGACCCAGTACTTC CASSPGTGGNQETQYF
TRBD2 TRBJ2-2 few TRBV15 TGTGCCACCAGCAGAGGGGGGGCTAGCGGGGTCCTAGGGGCGCCCGGGGAGCTGTTTTTT CATSRGGASGVLGAPGELFF
- TRBJ1-5 few TRBV7-2 TGTGCCAGCAGCTTAGGACCCGGAAAGAATCAGCCCCAGCATTTT CASSLGPGKNQPQHF
- TRBJ2-7 medium-sized TRBV10-3 TGTGCCATCAGTGAGGGTCCGGGCGAGCAGTACTTC CAISEGPGEQYF
- TRBJ1-2 many TRBV14 TGTGCCAGCAGCCAAGTGCAGGGACTAAACTATGGCTACACCTTC CASSQVQGLNYGYTF